This TCR beta chain was profiled in a study of OX40 agonist ivuxolimab in advanced cancers. General notes on the study: Ivuxolimab, which targeted the costimulatory receptor OX40 (CD134), was an agonistic, fully human IgG2 monoclonal antibody. The paper reports the monotherapy dose-escalation portion (N ≈ 50 patients) of the phase I ivuxolimab trial. Prior anti-PD-1, anti-PD-L1 or anti-CTLA-4 therapy was permitted, and less than 45% of dose-escalation patients had received checkpoint inhibitors. Intravenous ivuxolimab was administered to patients every 2 weeks at six dose levels: 0.01, 0.1, 0.3, 1.5, 3 and 10 mg/kg. A male proportion of 82.7% and a mean age of around 60 years, ranging from roughly 23 to 85, were recorded for the dose-escalation cohort. Peripheral TCRbeta sequencing was intended to test whether TCR sequence diversity was altered and clonal T-cell expansion was caused by ivuxolimab. Three dose-escalation patients achieved partial responses, one with hepatocellular carcinoma and two with cutaneous melanoma. Of the 50 to 55 dose-escalation patients, hepatocellular carcinoma was present in about 20, melanoma in approximately 15, renal cell carcinoma in 9 and head and neck cancer in 9. The study at large found these results: Antigen specificity was not determined for the clonally expanded peripheral T cells. After ivuxolimab, more expanded clones were found on average in CD8+ T cells than in CD4+ T cells. In the 0.1-3.0 mg/kg groups, partial responders were among the patients with the lowest normalized peripheral clonal expansion, particularly in CD8+ T cells. Low levels of normalized T-cell clonal expansion were also seen in some patients who did not respond. At doses of 0.1 to 3.0 mg/kg, clonal expansion of both CD4+ and CD8+ T cells in blood was seen between baseline and week 6.

Of note for this clone: It has no known antigen specificity. No qualities accompany the bases; no much larger clone lies one base away.

To sequence the TCRbeta CDR3 region, genomic DNA was isolated from the sorted cells. The immunoSEQ Assay was used for sequencing of TCRbeta CDR3 regions. Imported from immuneACCESS, the table was reduced by TCRdb to in-frame sequences with V and J called. These copies leave out some clones; in studies compared against another copy, an unresolved V gene accounts for under half, and the cause of the remainder is not known. The sample profile shows some 80,000 clones; 94% of them were found once. The ten largest account for over 20% of the sample. Reading from cysteine to phenylalanine, the CDR3 counts 14 amino acids. Only the CDR3 portion is preserved as DNA: 42 bases, with reading frame beginning at the first base. For CDR1 and CDR2, the germline V gene lists SGHVS and FQNEAQ. Trimming accounts for 1 base at V and 7 bases at J, while the number of junction bases matched to no gene is 6. The trial excluded patients who had a history of autoimmune disease or who were on systemic immunosuppression. In every dose cohort, peripheral blood was drawn for TCR sequencing at baseline, cycle 4 day 1, and cycle 7 day 1. Samples came from an open-label, multicenter, first-in-human phase I dose-escalation trial of ivuxolimab. The trial enrolled adults with locally advanced or metastatic head and neck squamous cell, hepatocellular, melanoma or renal cell carcinoma. Before TCR sequencing, CD4+ and CD8+ T cells were separately sorted from peripheral blood.

The clonotype originates from an adult with an advanced solid tumor such as melanoma, head and neck, liver or kidney cancer. Sequencing used CD4+ or CD8+ T cells sorted from blood, obtained in a trial of the OX40 agonist ivuxolimab. The rearranged segments are TRBV7-8 and TRBJ1-1, with 7 bases aligning to TRBD1. The sequence in DNA is TGTGCCAGCAGCTTAGGCAGGGGGACCGGTGAAGCTTTCTTT. Its product reads: CASSLGRGTGEAFF.